This T cell receptor beta chain is drawn from a study of blood T cell repertoires in COVID-19. Turning to the study itself: Sites across the United States, Italy and Spain contributed samples from acute and convalescent COVID-19. T cells, B-cell-depleted T cells, or PBMCs provided the cDNA or gDNA that served as material.

In the source study's methods: Estimation of nucleated cell counts was performed using reference gene primer amplification. The data were produced by immunoSEQ multiplex PCR, yet TCRdb's version contains in-frame clones alone and is incomplete. The V and J calls and the clone size are those of that table, but D and trimming were determined from the DNA. The table lists about 150,000 clones, roughly 80% of them singletons. The CDR3 is made up of 17 amino acids. Deletions cut 5 bases from V and 0 bases from J, with 17 bases between. Germline-derived CDR1 and CDR2 are LGHDT and YNNKEL (reference sequence). This clone occurred once.

What was sequenced was peripheral blood. The rearrangement uses TRBV3-1 (or the pseudogene TRBV3-2) and TRBJ2-4, with D maybe TRBD2 (6 bases). The receptor's source is a man older than 75 with acute or convalescent COVID-19. The CDR3 region is CASSGTGSALAKNIQYF. The CDR3 coding sequence is TGTGCCAGCAGCGGCACCGGGAGTGCATTAGCCAAAAACATTCAGTACTTC.